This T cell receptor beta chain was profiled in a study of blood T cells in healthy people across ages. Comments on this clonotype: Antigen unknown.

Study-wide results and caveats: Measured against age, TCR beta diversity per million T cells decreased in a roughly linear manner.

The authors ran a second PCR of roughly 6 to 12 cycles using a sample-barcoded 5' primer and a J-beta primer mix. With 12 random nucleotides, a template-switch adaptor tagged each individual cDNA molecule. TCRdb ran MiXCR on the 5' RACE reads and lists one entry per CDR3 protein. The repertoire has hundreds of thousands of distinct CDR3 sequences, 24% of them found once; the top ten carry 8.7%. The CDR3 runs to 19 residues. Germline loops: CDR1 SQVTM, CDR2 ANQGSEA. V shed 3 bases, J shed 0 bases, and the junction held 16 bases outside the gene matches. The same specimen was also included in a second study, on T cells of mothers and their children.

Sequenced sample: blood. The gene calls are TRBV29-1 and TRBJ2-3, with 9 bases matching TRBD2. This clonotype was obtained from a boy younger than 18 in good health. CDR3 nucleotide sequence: TGCAGCGTTGACGGGGATCAGGAGCGACTAGCGGCTAGCACAGATACGCAGTATTTT. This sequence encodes CSVDGDQERLAASTDTQYF.